This entry is about one T cell receptor beta chain. Clinical histories supplied by participants themselves formed the basis of cohort assignment. Two consecutive negative NP/OP PCR tests, clearance, or resolved symptoms defined Cohort 3 recovery. Libraries were prepared by immunoSEQ multiplex PCR; TCRdb keeps only in-frame clonotypes and omits some of them. This table has approximately 210,000 clones, approximately 88% appearing once. The data were taken from a study of blood T cell repertoires in COVID-19. Germline V gene lookup returns CDR1 SQVTM and CDR2 ANQGSEA. The CDR3 covers 14 residues. V was shortened by 6 bases and J by 0 bases, with 14 bases between the two germline ends.

V gene TRBV29-1 combines with J gene TRBJ1-1; D might be TRBD1 (6 bases). The sequenced material came from PBMCs or T cells enriched from blood (not recorded which). The clonotype was recovered from a woman aged 18-30 years who had recovered from COVID-19. Here the CDR3 DNA reads TGCAGCGTGCGTAAAGGGGGGGTGAACACTGAAGCTTTCTTT. It codes for CSVRKGGVNTEAFF.